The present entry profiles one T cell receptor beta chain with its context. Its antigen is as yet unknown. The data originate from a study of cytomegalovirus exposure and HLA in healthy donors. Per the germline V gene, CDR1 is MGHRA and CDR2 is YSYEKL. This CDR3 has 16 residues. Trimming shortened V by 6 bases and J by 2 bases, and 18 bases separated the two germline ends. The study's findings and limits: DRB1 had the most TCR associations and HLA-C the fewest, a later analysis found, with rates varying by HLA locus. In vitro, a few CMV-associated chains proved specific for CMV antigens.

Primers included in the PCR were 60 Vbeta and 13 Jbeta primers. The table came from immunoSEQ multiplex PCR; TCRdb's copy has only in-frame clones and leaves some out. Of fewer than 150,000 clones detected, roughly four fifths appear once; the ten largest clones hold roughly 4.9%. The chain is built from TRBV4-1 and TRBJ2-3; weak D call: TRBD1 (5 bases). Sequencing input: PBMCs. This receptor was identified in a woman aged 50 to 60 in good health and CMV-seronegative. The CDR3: CASRRPQGKNTDTQYF. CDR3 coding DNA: TGCGCCAGCAGACGCCCCCAGGGAAAAAACACAGATACGCAGTATTTT.